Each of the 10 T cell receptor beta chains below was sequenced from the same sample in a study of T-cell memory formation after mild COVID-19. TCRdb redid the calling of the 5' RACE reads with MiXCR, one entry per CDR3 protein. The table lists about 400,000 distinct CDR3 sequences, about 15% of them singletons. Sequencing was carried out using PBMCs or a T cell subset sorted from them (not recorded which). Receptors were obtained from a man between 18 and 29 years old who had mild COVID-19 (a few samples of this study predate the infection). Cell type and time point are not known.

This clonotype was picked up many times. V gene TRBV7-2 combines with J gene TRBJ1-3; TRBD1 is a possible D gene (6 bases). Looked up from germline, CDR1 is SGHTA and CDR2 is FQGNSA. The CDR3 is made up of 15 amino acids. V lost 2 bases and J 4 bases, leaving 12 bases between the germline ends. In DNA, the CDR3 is TGTGCCAGCAGCTTATATGTACAGGGCGGAAACACCATATATTTT. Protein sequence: CASSLYVQGGNTIYF.

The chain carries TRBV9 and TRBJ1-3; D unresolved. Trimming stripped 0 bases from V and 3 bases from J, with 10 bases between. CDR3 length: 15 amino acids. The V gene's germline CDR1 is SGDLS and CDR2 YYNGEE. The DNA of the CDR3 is TGTGCCAGCAGCGTAGGTGGGCGGCTTGGAAACACCATATATTTT. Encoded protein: CASSVGGRLGNTIYF.

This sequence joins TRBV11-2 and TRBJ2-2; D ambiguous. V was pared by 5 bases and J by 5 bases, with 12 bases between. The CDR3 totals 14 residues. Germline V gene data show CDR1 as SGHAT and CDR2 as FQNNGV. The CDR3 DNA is TGTGCCAGCAGCCGAACGACTGGAACCGGGGAGCTGTTTTTT. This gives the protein CASSRTTGTGELFF.

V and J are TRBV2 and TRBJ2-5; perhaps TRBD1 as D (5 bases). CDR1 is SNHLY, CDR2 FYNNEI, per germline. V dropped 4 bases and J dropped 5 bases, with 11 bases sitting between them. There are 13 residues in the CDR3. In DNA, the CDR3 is TGTGCCAGCAGTGTAAGGACAATGGAGACCCAGTACTTC. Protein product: CASSVRTMETQYF.

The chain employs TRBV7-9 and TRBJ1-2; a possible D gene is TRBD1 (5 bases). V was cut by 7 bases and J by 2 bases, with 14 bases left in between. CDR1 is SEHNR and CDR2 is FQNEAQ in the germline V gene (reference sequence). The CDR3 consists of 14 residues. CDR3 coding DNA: TGTGCCAGCACGCCAGACAGACCGAACTATGGCTACACCTTC. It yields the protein CASTPDRPNYGYTF.

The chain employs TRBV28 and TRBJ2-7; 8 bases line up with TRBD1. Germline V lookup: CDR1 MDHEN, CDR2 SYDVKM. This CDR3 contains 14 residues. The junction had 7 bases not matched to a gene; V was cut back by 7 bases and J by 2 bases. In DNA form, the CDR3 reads TGTGCCAGCACCCTAGGACAGGGAGCCTACGAGCAGTACGTC. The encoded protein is CASTLGQGAYEQYV.

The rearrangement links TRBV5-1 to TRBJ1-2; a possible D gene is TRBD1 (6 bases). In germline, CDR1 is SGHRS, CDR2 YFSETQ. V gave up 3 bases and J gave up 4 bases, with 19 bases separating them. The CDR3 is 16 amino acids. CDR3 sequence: CASSWTFADSLYGYTF. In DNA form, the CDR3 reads TGCGCCAGCAGCTGGACATTTGCGGACAGCCTCTATGGCTACACCTTC.

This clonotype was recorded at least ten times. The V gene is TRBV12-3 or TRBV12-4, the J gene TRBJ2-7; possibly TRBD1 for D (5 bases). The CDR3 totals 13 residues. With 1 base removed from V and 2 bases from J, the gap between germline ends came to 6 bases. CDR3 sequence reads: CASSLVDTYEQYF. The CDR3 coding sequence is TGTGCCAGCAGTTTAGTGGACACCTACGAGCAGTACTTC.

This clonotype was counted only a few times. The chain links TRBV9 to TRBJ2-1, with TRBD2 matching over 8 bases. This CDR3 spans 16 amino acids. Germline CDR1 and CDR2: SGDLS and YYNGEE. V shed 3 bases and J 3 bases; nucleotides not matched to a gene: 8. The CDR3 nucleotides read TGTGCCAGCAGCGCAGGCGGGGGGAACAACTACAATGAGCAGTTCTTC. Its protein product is CASSAGGGNNYNEQFF.

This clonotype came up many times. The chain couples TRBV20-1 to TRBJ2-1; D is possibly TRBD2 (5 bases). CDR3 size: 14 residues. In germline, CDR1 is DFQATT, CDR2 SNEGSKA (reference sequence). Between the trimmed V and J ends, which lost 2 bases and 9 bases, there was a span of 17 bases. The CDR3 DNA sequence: TGCAGTGCTAGAACCGGGATATCCTCGGGTGAGCAGTTCTTC. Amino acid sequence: CSARTGISSGEQFF.